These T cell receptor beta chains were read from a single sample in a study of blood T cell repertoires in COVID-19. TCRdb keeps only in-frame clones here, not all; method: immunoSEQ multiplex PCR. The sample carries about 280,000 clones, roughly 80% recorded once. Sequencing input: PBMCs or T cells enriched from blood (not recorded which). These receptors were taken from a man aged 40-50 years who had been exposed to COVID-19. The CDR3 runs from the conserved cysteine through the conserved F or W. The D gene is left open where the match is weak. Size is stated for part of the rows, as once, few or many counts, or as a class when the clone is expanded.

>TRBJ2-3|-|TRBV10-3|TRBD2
TGTGCCATCACTGGGAGGGAAACAGATACGCAGTATTTT
CAITGRETDTQYF
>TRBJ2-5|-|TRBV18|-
TGTGCCAGCTCACCTGACGGAGTAGGGGCGGAAGAGACCCAGTACTTC
CASSPDGVGAEETQYF
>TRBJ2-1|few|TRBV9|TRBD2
TGTGCCAGCGGACAACTAGCGGACAATGAGCAGTTCTTC
CASGQLADNEQFF
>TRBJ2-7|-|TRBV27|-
TGTGCCAGCAGTTTCAGGTTCTCCGACGAGCAGTACTTC
CASSFRFSDEQYF
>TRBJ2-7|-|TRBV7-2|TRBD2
TGTGCCAGCAGCTCCAAGGGGACTAGTCCCTTCCAAGGCTACGAGCAGTACTTC
CASSSKGTSPFQGYEQYF
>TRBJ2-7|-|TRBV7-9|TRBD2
TGTGCCAGCAGCTTATGGGGCGGGACTAGCGGGAGGGCTTACGAGCAGTACTTC
CASSLWGGTSGRAYEQYF
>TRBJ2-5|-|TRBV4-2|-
TGTGCCAGCAGCCAACGGGGAGAAGAGACCCAGTACTTC
CASSQRGEETQYF
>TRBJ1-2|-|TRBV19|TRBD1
TGCGCCTCTAGAGAGGGGGACAGGGGTTGGGGCTACACCTTC
CASREGDRGWGYTF
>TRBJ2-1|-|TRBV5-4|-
TGTGCCAGCAGCTTGCAGGGGAACAATGAGCAGTTCTTC
CASSLQGNNEQFF
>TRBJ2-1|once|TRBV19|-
TGTGCCAGTAGTAGCCAGGATACATCGCCTGAGCAGTTCTTC
CASSSQDTSPEQFF
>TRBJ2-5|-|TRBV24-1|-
TGTGCCACAGGAGATAGGAGACCCAGCCAAGAGACCCAGTACTTC
CATGDRRPSQETQYF
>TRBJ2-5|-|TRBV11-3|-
TGTGCCAGCAGCTCTAACGGGATACAAGGGGAGACCCAGTACTTC
CASSSNGIQGETQYF
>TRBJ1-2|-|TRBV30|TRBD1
TGTGCCTGGAGTACACAGGGGGCGGATGGCTACACCTTC
CAWSTQGADGYTF
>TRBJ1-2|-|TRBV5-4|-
TGTGCCAGCAGTTCTCGGACAGACTATGGCTACACCTTC
CASSSRTDYGYTF
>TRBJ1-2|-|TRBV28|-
TGTGCCAGCAGTTTCCCAGGAGGGAGGGGGGTTTATGGCTACACCTTC
CASSFPGGRGVYGYTF
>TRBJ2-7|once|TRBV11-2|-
TGTGCCAGCAGCCCCTTGACAAGAATCTACGAGCAGTACTTC
CASSPLTRIYEQYF
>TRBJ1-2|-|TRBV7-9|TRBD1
TGTGCCAGCAGCTGGGACAGCTACTATGGCTACACCTTC
CASSWDSYYGYTF
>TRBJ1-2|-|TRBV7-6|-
TGTGCCAGCAGCTTAGTTGTTCGGGGGGCTCGTGGCTACACCTTC
CASSLVVRGARGYTF
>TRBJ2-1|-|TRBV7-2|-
TGTGCCAGCAGTTCACATCCGACAATGAGTGTGGACAATGAGCAGTTCTTC
CASSSHPTMSVDNEQFF
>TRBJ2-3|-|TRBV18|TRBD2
TGTGCCAGCTCCCCTTCCGGGACTAGCGGGACAGATACGCAGTATTTT
CASSPSGTSGTDTQYF
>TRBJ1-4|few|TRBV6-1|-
TGTGCCAGCAGTGAATCCTTTGCAACTAATGAAAAACTGTTTTTT
CASSESFATNEKLFF
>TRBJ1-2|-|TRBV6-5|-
TGTGCCAGCAGTTACTCGATGGGGGAGGGAAGGGGCGGCTACACCTTC
CASSYSMGEGRGGYTF
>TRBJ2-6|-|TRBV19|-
TGTGCCAGTAGTATTCGCCCGGGTGGGGCCAACGTCCTGACTTTC
CASSIRPGGANVLTF
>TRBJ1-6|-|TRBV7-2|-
TGTGCCAGCAGCCCGGGAGCTGGCCATAATTCACCCCTCCACTTT
CASSPGAGHNSPLHF
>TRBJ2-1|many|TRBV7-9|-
TGTGCCAGCAGAGGAGGGCTGAAGGGCGGGGAAACGAGGTACAATGAGCAGTTCTTC
CASRGGLKGGETRYNEQFF
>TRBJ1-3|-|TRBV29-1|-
TGCAGCGTTGGCCATCCGGTGTCCGGGTCGCTAGCTGGAAACACCATATATTTT
CSVGHPVSGSLAGNTIYF
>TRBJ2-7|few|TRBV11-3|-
TGTGCCAGCAGCTTAACCAGGCTCGACGAGCAGTACTTC
CASSLTRLDEQYF
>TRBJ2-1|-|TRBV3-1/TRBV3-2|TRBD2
TGTGCCAGCAGCCAAACGACGGGACTACCAACCTACAATGAGCAGTTCTTC
CASSQTTGLPTYNEQFF
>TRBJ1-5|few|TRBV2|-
TGTGCCAGCAGTAATGGACACAACTTCAATCAGCCCCAGCATTTT
CASSNGHNFNQPQHF
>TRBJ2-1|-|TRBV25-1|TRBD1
TGTGCCAGCCTGAAGAAGACAGGGCATACGAATGAGCAGTTCTTC
CASLKKTGHTNEQFF
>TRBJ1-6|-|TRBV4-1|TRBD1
TGCGCCAGCAGCCAACTGGACAGGGAACGATCACCCCTCCACTTT
CASSQLDRERSPLHF
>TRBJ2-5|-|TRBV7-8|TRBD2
TGTGCCAGCAGCTTAGGTGTGGCTAGCGGCAGTAAACAAGAGACCCAGTACTTC
CASSLGVASGSKQETQYF
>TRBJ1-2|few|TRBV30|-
TGTGCCTGGAAGGCAGGGGACTATGGCTACACCTTC
CAWKAGDYGYTF
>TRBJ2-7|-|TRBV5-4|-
TGTGCCAGCAGCCGTGATAGTACGAGCTCCTACGAGCAGTACTTC
CASSRDSTSSYEQYF
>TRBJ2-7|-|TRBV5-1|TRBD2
TGCGCCAGCAGCTTGTCAGGGACTAGTGGTTTTTCCGAGCAGTACTTC
CASSLSGTSGFSEQYF
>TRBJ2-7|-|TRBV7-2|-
TGTGCCAGCAGCCCCCGAGGCGGGGCCGTTAGACGGTACTTC
CASSPRGGAVRRYF
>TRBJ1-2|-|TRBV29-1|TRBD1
TGCAGCGCCGACAGGGGCGGGGGCTATGGCTACACCTTC
CSADRGGGYGYTF
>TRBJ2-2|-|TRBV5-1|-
TGCGCCAGCAGCCTAAGTGGAGCGACCGGGGAGCTGTTTTTT
CASSLSGATGELFF
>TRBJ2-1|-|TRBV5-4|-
TGTGCCAGCAGCTTGGACCCACTGAGCTCCTACAATGAGCAGTTCTTC
CASSLDPLSSYNEQFF
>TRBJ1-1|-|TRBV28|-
TGTGCCAGCAGCCAGTCGGACTTCCAAGCTTTCTTT
CASSQSDFQAFF
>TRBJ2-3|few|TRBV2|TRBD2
TGTGCCAGCAGGGGGGGGAGAGCTCGCACAGATACGCAGTATTTT
CASRGGRARTDTQYF
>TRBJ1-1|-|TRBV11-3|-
TGTGCCAGCAGCGTAGAGGGTCAGGGTTCCACTGAAGCTTTCTTT
CASSVEGQGSTEAFF
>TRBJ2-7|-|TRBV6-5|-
TGTGCCAGCAGTTACCGACAGGATTCGAGCTCCTACGAGCAGTACTTC
CASSYRQDSSSYEQYF
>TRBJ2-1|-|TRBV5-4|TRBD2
TGTGCCAGCAGCTTGGAAGGCCTAGCGGGCGGTGAGCAGTTCTTC
CASSLEGLAGGEQFF
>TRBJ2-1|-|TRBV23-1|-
TGCGCCAGCAGTCTAAAGACAGGTCCAGGGTCCTACAATGAGCAGTTCTTC
CASSLKTGPGSYNEQFF
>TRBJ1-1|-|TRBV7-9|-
TGTGCCAGCAGCATAGCGACATCGAACACTGAAGCTTTCTTT
CASSIATSNTEAFF